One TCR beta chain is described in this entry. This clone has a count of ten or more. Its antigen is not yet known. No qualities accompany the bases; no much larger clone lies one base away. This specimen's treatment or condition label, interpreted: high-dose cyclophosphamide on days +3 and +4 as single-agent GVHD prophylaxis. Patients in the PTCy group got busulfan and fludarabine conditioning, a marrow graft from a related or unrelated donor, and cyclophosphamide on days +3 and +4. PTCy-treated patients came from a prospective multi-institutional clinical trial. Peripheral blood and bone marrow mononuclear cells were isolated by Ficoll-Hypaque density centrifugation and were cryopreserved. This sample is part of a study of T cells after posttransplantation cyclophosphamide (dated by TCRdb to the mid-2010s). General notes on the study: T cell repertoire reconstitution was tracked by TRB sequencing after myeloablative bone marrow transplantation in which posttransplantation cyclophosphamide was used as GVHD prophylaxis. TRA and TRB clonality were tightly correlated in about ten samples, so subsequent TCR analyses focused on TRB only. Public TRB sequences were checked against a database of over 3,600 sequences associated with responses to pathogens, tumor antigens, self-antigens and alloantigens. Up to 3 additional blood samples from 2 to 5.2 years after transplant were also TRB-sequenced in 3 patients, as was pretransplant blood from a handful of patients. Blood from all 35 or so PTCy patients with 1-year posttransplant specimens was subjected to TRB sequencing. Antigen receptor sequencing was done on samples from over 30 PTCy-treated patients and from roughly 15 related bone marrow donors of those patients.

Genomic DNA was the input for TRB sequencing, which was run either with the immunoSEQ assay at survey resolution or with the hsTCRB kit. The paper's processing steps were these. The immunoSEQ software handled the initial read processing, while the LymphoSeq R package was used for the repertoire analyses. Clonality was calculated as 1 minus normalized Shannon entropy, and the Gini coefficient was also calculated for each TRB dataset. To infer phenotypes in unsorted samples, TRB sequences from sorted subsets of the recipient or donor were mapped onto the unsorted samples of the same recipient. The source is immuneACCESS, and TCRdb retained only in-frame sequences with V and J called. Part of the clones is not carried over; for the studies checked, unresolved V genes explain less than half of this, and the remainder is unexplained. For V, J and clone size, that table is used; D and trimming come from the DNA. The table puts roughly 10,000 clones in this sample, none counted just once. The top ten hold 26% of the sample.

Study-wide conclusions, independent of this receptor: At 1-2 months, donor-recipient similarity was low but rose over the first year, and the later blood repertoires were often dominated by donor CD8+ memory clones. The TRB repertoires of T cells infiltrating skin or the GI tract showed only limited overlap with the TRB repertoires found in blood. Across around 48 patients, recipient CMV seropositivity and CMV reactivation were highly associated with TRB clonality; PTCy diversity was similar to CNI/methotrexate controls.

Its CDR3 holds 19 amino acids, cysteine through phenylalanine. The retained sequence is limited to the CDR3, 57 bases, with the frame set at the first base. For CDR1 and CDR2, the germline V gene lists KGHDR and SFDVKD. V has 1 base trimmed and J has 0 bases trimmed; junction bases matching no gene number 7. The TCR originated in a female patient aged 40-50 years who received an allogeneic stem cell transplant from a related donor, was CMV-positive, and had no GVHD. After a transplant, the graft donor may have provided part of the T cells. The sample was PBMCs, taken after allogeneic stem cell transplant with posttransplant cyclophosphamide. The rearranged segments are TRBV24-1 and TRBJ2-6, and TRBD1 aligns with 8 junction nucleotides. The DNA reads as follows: TGTGCCACCAGTGATTTCCCGGACAGGGACGGCTCTGGGGCCAACGTCCTGACTTTC. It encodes CATSDFPDRDGSGANVLTF.